One sample yielded the 8 T cell receptor beta chains listed below, sequenced in a study of T cell repertoires in cytomegalovirus infection. Each CDR3 protein gets one entry after TCRdb re-called the reads with MiXCR. The sample consists of some 590,000 distinct CDR3 sequences, around two fifths of them appearing once. Which antigens these TCRs recognize remains unknown. Sequences were derived from cultured PBMCs, sampled from culture after CMV antigen stimulation. Receptor source: a human donor in good health (CMV status not recorded). Some clones in this sample may be carry-over from other donors' samples.

This clonotype has more than one count but fewer than ten. The chain joins TRBV5-5 to TRBJ1-4; D ambiguous. Trimming took off 0 bases at V and 0 bases at J, with 12 bases between the two ends. The CDR3 contains 17 residues. Germline V gives CDR1 SGHKS, CDR2 YYEKEE (reference sequence). CDR3 DNA sequence: TGTGCCAGCAGCTTGGGCCCTTTGGTTGCAACTAATGAAAAACTGTTTTTT. It encodes CASSLGPLVATNEKLFF.

This sequence joins TRBV7-2 and TRBJ1-3, with 7 bases fitting TRBD1. CDR1 and CDR2 (germline): SGHTA, FQGNSA. The CDR3 extends over 16 amino acids. The V gene end was trimmed by 5 bases and the J gene end by 4 bases; junction bases not matched to a gene: 11. CDR3 protein: CASSHTGDSVGNTIYF. The DNA for the CDR3 is TGTGCCAGCAGCCATACAGGGGACTCGGTCGGAAACACCATATATTTT.

J is TRBJ2-3 and V is TRBV12-3 or TRBV12-4; D might be TRBD2 (6 bases). Trimming removed 6 bases at V and 2 bases at J, with 15 bases between. The CDR3 covers 15 residues. The CDR3 DNA follows: TGTGCCAGCAGCCAAATAGGGAGGACCACAGATACGCAGTATTTT. Translated: CASSQIGRTTDTQYF.

This clonotype was observed a few times. The rearrangement links TRBV12-5 to TRBJ1-5, with 7 bases matching TRBD1. Trimming at V came to 7 bases and at J to 5 bases, leaving 8 bases not matched to a gene. The CDR3 runs 14 residues. Germline V gene lookup returns CDR1 LGHNT and CDR2 FRNRAP. The CDR3 DNA is TGTGCTAGTGATGAGGGCCAGGGGGATCAGCCCCAGCATTTT. Amino acid sequence: CASDEGQGDQPQHF.

The chain recombines TRBV20-1 with TRBJ2-5, with 8 bases fitting TRBD2. Losses at the gene ends were 1 base for V and 4 bases for J; bases not matched to a gene: 8. Germline CDR1 DFQATT, CDR2 SNEGSKA (reference sequence). The CDR3 extends over 15 amino acids. The CDR3 sequence: CSARVLREVVETQYF. Here the CDR3 DNA reads TGCAGTGCTAGAGTTTTGCGGGAGGTGGTAGAGACCCAGTACTTC.

This clonotype was seen only a few times. The chain is built from TRBV27 and TRBJ1-5; D uncertain. Germline CDR1 reads MNHEY; CDR2 reads SMNVEV (reference sequence). There are 16 residues in the CDR3. The germline V and J ends were trimmed by 4 bases and 0 bases, with 13 bases remaining between them. The CDR3 sequence: CASSSRGWDSNQPQHF. CDR3 DNA sequence: TGTGCCAGCAGTTCTCGAGGGTGGGATAGCAATCAGCCCCAGCATTTT.

CDR3 sequence reads: CASSPPGLAGTYNEQFF. As DNA, the CDR3 is TGTGCCAGCTCACCTCCGGGACTAGCGGGAACCTACAATGAGCAGTTCTTC. The chain joins TRBV18 to TRBJ2-1, with 13 bases that match TRBD2. The CDR3 has 17 residues. Germline V gene lookup returns CDR1 KGHSH and CDR2 LQKENI. V lost 3 bases, J lost 2 bases, and 4 bases stayed unmatched.

V usage is TRBV5-5 and J usage is TRBJ1-4; possible D gene TRBD1, 5 bases. CDR3 length: 13 residues. CDR1 is SGHKS and CDR2 is YYEKEE in the germline V gene (reference sequence). Deletions cut 4 bases from V and 7 bases from J, with 11 bases between. This CDR3 reads CASSRTSVEKLFF. Here the CDR3 DNA reads TGTGCCAGCAGCCGGACATCGGTTGAAAAACTGTTTTTT.